Listed below are T cell receptor beta chains from one sample, sequenced in a study of blood T cell repertoires in COVID-19. Sequenced by immunoSEQ multiplex PCR; TCRdb stores in-frame clones only, minus some. The sample contains around 270,000 clones, less than 90% of which appear only once. Sequences were obtained from peripheral blood. These receptor sequences come from a middle-aged woman who had recovered from COVID-19. The CDR3 runs from the conserved cysteine through the conserved F or W. The D gene is left open where the match is weak. Clone sizes are given selectively: once, few, many, or a class where the clone is expanded.

v_gene: TRBV19; len: 16; abundance: NA; j_gene: TRBJ1-5; d_gene: TRBD1; CDR3nt: TGTGCCAGTAGTGTAAACAGGGACAGGGGGCATCAGCCCCAGCATTTT; CDR3aa: CASSVNRDRGHQPQHF
v_gene: TRBV10-3; len: 15; abundance: NA; j_gene: TRBJ2-3; d_gene: TRBD2; CDR3nt: TGTGCCACCCTAGGCCAGCGGGGGAGTGGTGATACGCAGTATTTT; CDR3aa: CATLGQRGSGDTQYF
v_gene: TRBV6-1; len: 17; abundance: once; j_gene: TRBJ2-1; d_gene: TRBD2; CDR3nt: TGTGCCAGCAGTGAGGGTAGCGGGGGGCCCCTGGGTAATGAGCAGTTCTTC; CDR3aa: CASSEGSGGPLGNEQFF
v_gene: TRBV12-3/TRBV12-4; len: 13; abundance: once; j_gene: TRBJ2-7; d_gene: NA; CDR3nt: TGTGCCAGCAGGGGCGCGAGTAACTACGAGCAGTACTTC; CDR3aa: CASRGASNYEQYF
v_gene: TRBV29-1; len: 15; abundance: NA; j_gene: TRBJ2-1; d_gene: TRBD1; CDR3nt: TGCAGCGTTGGGTTTCCGACAGGGGCCGACAATGAGCAGTTCTTC; CDR3aa: CSVGFPTGADNEQFF
v_gene: TRBV2; len: 14; abundance: NA; j_gene: TRBJ1-1; d_gene: TRBD1; CDR3nt: TGTGCCAGCAGAGAGACAGGGGGGAACACTGAAGCTTTCTTT; CDR3aa: CASRETGGNTEAFF
v_gene: TRBV9; len: 16; abundance: NA; j_gene: TRBJ2-7; d_gene: TRBD1; CDR3nt: TGTGCCAGCAGCGGATCGGGACAGGGGCCTTCAGGCGAGCAGTACTTC; CDR3aa: CASSGSGQGPSGEQYF
v_gene: TRBV7-3; len: 14; abundance: NA; j_gene: TRBJ2-2; d_gene: TRBD1; CDR3nt: TGTGCCAGCAGTTCGGGACAGGGAACCGGGGAGCTGTTTTTT; CDR3aa: CASSSGQGTGELFF
v_gene: TRBV2; len: 15; abundance: NA; j_gene: TRBJ1-5; d_gene: TRBD1; CDR3nt: TGTGCCAGCAGACCCGACAGGGCCTTTAATCAGCCCCAGCATTTT; CDR3aa: CASRPDRAFNQPQHF
v_gene: TRBV9; len: 14; abundance: NA; j_gene: TRBJ1-1; d_gene: NA; CDR3nt: TGTGCCAGCAGCGCCCCGGGGAGGAACACTGAAGCTTTCTTT; CDR3aa: CASSAPGRNTEAFF
v_gene: TRBV7-6; len: 14; abundance: NA; j_gene: TRBJ1-4; d_gene: NA; CDR3nt: TGTGCCAGCAGCTTACAAGTGGGGCATGAAAAACTGTTTTTT; CDR3aa: CASSLQVGHEKLFF
v_gene: TRBV15; len: 14; abundance: NA; j_gene: TRBJ2-5; d_gene: NA; CDR3nt: TGTGCCACCAGCAGAGGGGACTCCCAAGAGACCCAGTACTTC; CDR3aa: CATSRGDSQETQYF
v_gene: TRBV27; len: 13; abundance: NA; j_gene: TRBJ1-2; d_gene: NA; CDR3nt: TGTGCCAGCAGTCCTGCGGGGGATTATGGCTACACCTTC; CDR3aa: CASSPAGDYGYTF
v_gene: TRBV5-5; len: 15; abundance: NA; j_gene: TRBJ2-2; d_gene: TRBD1; CDR3nt: TGTGCCAGCACAGGACAGGCGCTGAACACCGGGGAGCTGTTTTTT; CDR3aa: CASTGQALNTGELFF
v_gene: TRBV29-1; len: 15; abundance: NA; j_gene: TRBJ1-2; d_gene: TRBD1; CDR3nt: TGCAGCGGCGGCGACAGGGGGCTGCCACACTATGGCTACACCTTC; CDR3aa: CSGGDRGLPHYGYTF
v_gene: TRBV9; len: 15; abundance: NA; j_gene: TRBJ1-1; d_gene: TRBD1; CDR3nt: TGTGCCAGCAGCGGGGGGGACAGGCTCAACACTGAAGCTTTCTTT; CDR3aa: CASSGGDRLNTEAFF
v_gene: TRBV2; len: 15; abundance: NA; j_gene: TRBJ2-1; d_gene: NA; CDR3nt: TGTGCCAGCAGTGTAGGTCTATTCCCAGGCGATGAGCAGTTCTTC; CDR3aa: CASSVGLFPGDEQFF
v_gene: TRBV6-1; len: 15; abundance: NA; j_gene: TRBJ1-2; d_gene: NA; CDR3nt: TGTGCCAGCAGTGAAACGGGAGGGGCACGAAGTGGCTACACCTTC; CDR3aa: CASSETGGARSGYTF
v_gene: TRBV6-5; len: 15; abundance: once; j_gene: TRBJ2-5; d_gene: TRBD2; CDR3nt: TGTGCCAGCAGTCCCAAAAGACTAGCGGTCGAGACCCAGTACTTC; CDR3aa: CASSPKRLAVETQYF
v_gene: TRBV3-1/TRBV3-2; len: 16; abundance: NA; j_gene: TRBJ2-1; d_gene: NA; CDR3nt: TGTGCCAGCAGCCCTTGGGACACCAGTCCCTACAATGAGCAGTTCTTC; CDR3aa: CASSPWDTSPYNEQFF
v_gene: TRBV18; len: 16; abundance: NA; j_gene: TRBJ2-5; d_gene: NA; CDR3nt: TGTGCCAGCTCACCACGTGTCCCAGGGGAAGGGGAGACCCAGTACTTC; CDR3aa: CASSPRVPGEGETQYF
v_gene: TRBV5-6; len: 15; abundance: NA; j_gene: TRBJ1-1; d_gene: NA; CDR3nt: TGTGCCAGCAGCTTGGTGGAGTTTGCGAACACTGAAGCTTTCTTT; CDR3aa: CASSLVEFANTEAFF
v_gene: TRBV6-4; len: 13; abundance: NA; j_gene: TRBJ1-2; d_gene: NA; CDR3nt: TGTGCCAGCAGTGACTCCAGGGTCTATGGCTACACCTTC; CDR3aa: CASSDSRVYGYTF
v_gene: TRBV5-1; len: 15; abundance: NA; j_gene: TRBJ2-3; d_gene: TRBD2; CDR3nt: TGCGCCAGCAGCTCAGCAGCGGGGAGCACAGATACGCAGTATTTT; CDR3aa: CASSSAAGSTDTQYF
v_gene: TRBV25-1; len: 14; abundance: NA; j_gene: TRBJ1-1; d_gene: TRBD1; CDR3nt: TGTGCCAGCAGTGAATTAGGCAGGGGGCCTGAAGCTTTCTTT; CDR3aa: CASSELGRGPEAFF
v_gene: TRBV5-1; len: 15; abundance: NA; j_gene: TRBJ1-3; d_gene: TRBD1; CDR3nt: TGCGCCAGCAGCCGTTCCACAGGGGGTGGAAACACCATATATTTT; CDR3aa: CASSRSTGGGNTIYF
v_gene: TRBV5-4; len: 16; abundance: NA; j_gene: TRBJ2-3; d_gene: NA; CDR3nt: TGTGCCAGCAGCTTGGAACGTCACCTTGTACTCGATACGCAGTATTTT; CDR3aa: CASSLERHLVLDTQYF
v_gene: TRBV28; len: 14; abundance: NA; j_gene: TRBJ1-3; d_gene: NA; CDR3nt: TGTGCCACCAAGCGGGGCCCCTCTGGAAACACCATATATTTT; CDR3aa: CATKRGPSGNTIYF
v_gene: TRBV10-2; len: 13; abundance: NA; j_gene: TRBJ2-7; d_gene: TRBD1; CDR3nt: TGCGCCAGCAGTGAGTCAACAGGGGTCGAGCAGTACTTC; CDR3aa: CASSESTGVEQYF
v_gene: TRBV6-1; len: 11; abundance: NA; j_gene: TRBJ2-3; d_gene: NA; CDR3nt: TGTGCCAGCAGTGAAAGTTTGGTCAGGTATTTT; CDR3aa: CASSESLVRYF
v_gene: TRBV6-2/TRBV6-3; len: 16; abundance: NA; j_gene: TRBJ2-1; d_gene: NA; CDR3nt: TGTGCCAGCAGTTACGGACTGGGGGGGCGGAACAATGAGCAGTTCTTC; CDR3aa: CASSYGLGGRNNEQFF
v_gene: TRBV4-1; len: 14; abundance: NA; j_gene: TRBJ1-2; d_gene: TRBD1; CDR3nt: TGCGCCAGCAGCCAAGATGGGACAGGGGGGGGCTACACCTTC; CDR3aa: CASSQDGTGGGYTF
v_gene: TRBV2; len: 11; abundance: once; j_gene: TRBJ2-1; d_gene: NA; CDR3nt: TGTGCCAGCAGCTACAGCAATGAGCAGTTCTTC; CDR3aa: CASSYSNEQFF
v_gene: TRBV6-5; len: 15; abundance: NA; j_gene: TRBJ2-1; d_gene: TRBD2; CDR3nt: TGTGCCAGCAGTACTAGCGGGAGCTCCTACAATGAGCAGTTCTTC; CDR3aa: CASSTSGSSYNEQFF
v_gene: TRBV19; len: 14; abundance: NA; j_gene: TRBJ1-5; d_gene: NA; CDR3nt: TGTGCCAGTAGGAACAGGGATAGCAATCAGCCCCAGCATTTT; CDR3aa: CASRNRDSNQPQHF